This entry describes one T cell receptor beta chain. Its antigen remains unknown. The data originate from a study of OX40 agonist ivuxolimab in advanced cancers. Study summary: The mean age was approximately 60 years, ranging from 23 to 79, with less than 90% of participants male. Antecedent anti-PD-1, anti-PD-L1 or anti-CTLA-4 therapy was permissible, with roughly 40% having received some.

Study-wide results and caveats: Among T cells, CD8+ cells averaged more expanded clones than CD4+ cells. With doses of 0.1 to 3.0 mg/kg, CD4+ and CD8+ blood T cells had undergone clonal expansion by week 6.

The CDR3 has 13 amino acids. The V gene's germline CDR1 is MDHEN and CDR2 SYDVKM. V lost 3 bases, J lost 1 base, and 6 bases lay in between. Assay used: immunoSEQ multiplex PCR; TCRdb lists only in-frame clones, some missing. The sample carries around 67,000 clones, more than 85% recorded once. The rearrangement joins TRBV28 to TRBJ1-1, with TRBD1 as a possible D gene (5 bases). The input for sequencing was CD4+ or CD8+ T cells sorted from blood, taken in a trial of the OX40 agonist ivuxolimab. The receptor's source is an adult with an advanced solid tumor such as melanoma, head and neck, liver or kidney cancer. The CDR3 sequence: CASSFGGNTEAFF. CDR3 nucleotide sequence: TGTGCCAGCAGTTTCGGGGGGAACACTGAAGCTTTCTTT.